Below, 19 T cell receptor beta chains from the same sample are listed, as sequenced in a study of human versus mouse CDR3 diversity and MHC coevolution. TCRdb's table, derived via immunoSEQ multiplex PCR, lists solely in-frame clones and lacks some. The sample contains tens of thousands of clones, around 94% of which appear only once. The sample taken for sequencing was naive CD4+ T cells from blood. The sample's subset: CD45RO-negative CD62L-positive naive CD4 T cells. All receptors come from a person between 55 and 70 years old in good health.

The CDR3 coding sequence is TGTGCCAGCAGTGGAGGGCTAGCGGGAGGGCTCTCAATTTACGAGCAGTACTTC. Residues: CASSGGLAGGLSIYEQYF. The V and J genes are TRBV2 and TRBJ2-7; TRBD2 agrees at 12 bases. V lost 4 bases and J lost 4; bases outside the gene matches: 14. The CDR3 length is 18 residues. Per the germline V gene, CDR1 is SNHLY and CDR2 is FYNNEI.

This chain uses TRBV7-2 with TRBJ1-1; no clear D gene. With 4 bases removed from V and 0 bases from J, the gap between germline ends came to 9 bases. There are 14 residues in the CDR3. Per the germline V gene, CDR1 is SGHTA and CDR2 is FQGNSA. CDR3 nucleotide sequence: TGTGCCAGCAGCTCACAGTCCATGAACACTGAAGCTTTCTTT. It yields the protein CASSSQSMNTEAFF.

The gene calls are TRBV19 and TRBJ1-1; D might be TRBD1 (6 bases). V was cut by 8 bases and J by 6 bases, with 13 bases left in between. There are 12 residues in the CDR3. Germline V gene lookup returns CDR1 LNHDA and CDR2 SQIVND (reference sequence). The CDR3 sequence: CASSGDTAEAFF. DNA for the CDR3: TGTGCCAGTTCAGGGGATACCGCTGAAGCTTTCTTT.

The gene calls are TRBV5-1 and TRBJ2-7, with D possibly matching TRBD2 (7 bases). Trimming stripped 0 bases from V and 2 bases from J, with 9 bases between. The CDR3 runs 14 residues. Germline V gene sequence: CDR1 SGHRS, CDR2 YFSETQ. The CDR3 nucleotides are TGCGCCAGCAGCTTGGAGGGGGGGCCCTACGAGCAGTACTTC. Its protein product is CASSLEGGPYEQYF.

The rearrangement joins TRBV18 to TRBJ1-4, with TRBD1 identical over 8 bases. CDR3 length: 15 residues. Germline CDR1 KGHSH, CDR2 LQKENI. J gave up 3 bases and V 1 base, and 1 base lay outside the gene matches. The CDR3: CASSPLGQANEKLFF. In DNA, the CDR3 is TGTGCCAGCTCACCACTGGGACAGGCTAATGAAAAACTGTTTTTT.

The V gene is TRBV6-6, the J gene TRBJ2-7; 9 nucleotides match TRBD1. The junction had 14 bases not matched to a gene; V was cut back by 7 bases and J by 4 bases. The CDR3 is 16 residues long. CDR1 and CDR2 from the germline V gene are MNHNY and SVGAGI (reference sequence). The CDR3 coding sequence is TGTGCCAGCACCCCCCACCCGGGACAGGGTGGGTACGAGCAGTACTTC. Its protein product is CASTPHPGQGGYEQYF.

The chain carries TRBV11-2 and TRBJ2-5; 9 nucleotides align to TRBD2. The J call may be mistaken, given a closer DNA end match to TRBJ2-7. The CDR3 has 15 residues. Germline loops: CDR1 SGHAT, CDR2 FQNNGV. The CDR3: CASSLASGTAYEQYF. CDR3 coding DNA: TGTGCCAGCAGCTTAGCTAGCGGGACTGCCTACGAGCAGTACTTC.

The chain carries TRBV5-1 and TRBJ1-2, with 12 bases matching TRBD1. The J segment lost 8 bases and the V segment lost 4 bases, leaving 6 bases of the junction unmatched. Germline loops: CDR1 SGHRS, CDR2 YFSETQ. The CDR3 is 14 amino acids. The CDR3 loop reads CASSPGQGAVGYTF. CDR3 in DNA: TGCGCCAGCAGCCCGGGACAGGGGGCCGTGGGCTACACCTTC.

V is TRBV18 and J is TRBJ2-2; the match to TRBD2 covers 10 bases. The germline V gene has CDR1 KGHSH and CDR2 LQKENI. The junction had 6 bases not matched to a gene; V was cut back by 3 bases and J by 2 bases. The CDR3 contains 17 residues. The CDR3 protein is CASSPRTSGANTGELFF. As DNA, the CDR3 is TGTGCCAGCTCACCCCGGACTAGCGGAGCAAACACCGGGGAGCTGTTTTTT.

In this sample, this clone turned up once. CDR3: CASSRLGVGQETQYF. The CDR3 nucleotides are TGTGCCAGCAGTCGTCTAGGGGTAGGTCAAGAGACCCAGTACTTC. This chain uses TRBV27 with TRBJ2-5; TRBD1 is a possible D gene (5 bases). The CDR3 contains 15 residues. Between the trimmed V and J ends, which lost 5 bases and 2 bases, there was a span of 15 bases. Germline-derived CDR1 and CDR2 are MNHEY and SMNVEV (reference sequence).

The rearrangement joins TRBV18 to TRBJ2-3, with D tentatively TRBD2 (5 bases). The V and J ends lost 2 bases and 2 bases respectively, with 11 bases between them. The CDR3 spans 15 residues. CDR1 is KGHSH, CDR2 LQKENI, per germline. The CDR3 DNA follows: TGTGCCAGCTCACCAGCGGCTAGCCACACAGATACGCAGTATTTT. Translation gives CASSPAASHTDTQYF.

This chain connects TRBV6-1 to TRBJ2-5; perhaps TRBD2 as D (7 bases). Germline V gene lookup returns CDR1 MNHNS and CDR2 SASEGT. Trimming removed 10 bases at V and 5 bases at J, with 14 bases between. The CDR3 length is 12 residues. CDR3 sequence: CAIRTRGETQYF. The CDR3 DNA is TGTGCCATCCGGACTAGGGGGGAGACCCAGTACTTC.

The rearrangement uses TRBV10-2 and TRBJ2-1, with TRBD1 matching over 8 bases. The CDR3 runs 15 residues. V shed 3 bases and J 15 bases; nucleotides not matched to a gene: 16. CDR1 WSHSY and CDR2 SAAADI come from the germline V gene. CDR3 nucleotide sequence: TGCGCCAGCAGTGAACCGGCGGCGGACAGGGCCAGACGGTTCTTC. Amino acids: CASSEPAADRARRFF.

The chain recombines TRBV10-1 with TRBJ2-1, with D possibly TRBD2 on 6 matching bases. Germline V gene sequence: CDR1 WNHNN, CDR2 SYGVQD (reference sequence). CDR3 length: 16 residues. The V and J ends lost 5 bases and 1 base respectively, with 15 bases between them. CDR3 DNA sequence: TGCGCCAGCAGTTCCGGAGGGTCCCCATCCTACAATGAGCAGTTCTTC. This sequence encodes CASSSGGSPSYNEQFF.

This clone was seen just once. The chain has TRBV5-1 and TRBJ2-1; TRBD1 aligns across 9 bases. CDR1 SGHRS and CDR2 YFSETQ come from the germline V gene. The CDR3 loop spans 16 amino acids. V trimming: 1 base; J trimming: 7 bases; junction bases outside the gene matches: 9. The CDR3 region is CASSLPRDRVSNEQFF. CDR3 DNA sequence: TGCGCCAGCAGCTTGCCCAGGGACAGGGTCTCGAATGAGCAGTTCTTC.

The rearrangement uses TRBV5-6 and TRBJ2-3; a weak D match, TRBD1 (6 bases). The CDR3 contains 13 residues. V lost 2 bases to trimming and J lost 6 bases, with 10 bases between them. From germline, CDR1 is SGHDT and CDR2 YYEEEE. This chain's CDR3 is CASSFTGSDTQYF. CDR3 coding DNA: TGTGCCAGCAGCTTCACAGGGAGCGATACGCAGTATTTT.

The rearrangement links TRBV11-3 to TRBJ2-5, with 7 positions matching TRBD1. The V segment lost 4 bases and the J segment 1 base; nucleotides outside the gene matches: 9. The germline V gene has CDR1 SGHNT and CDR2 YENEEA. The CDR3 is 16 residues long. CDR3: CASSSRTWDSQETQYF. The CDR3 DNA reads TGTGCCAGCAGCTCTCGAACCTGGGACAGCCAAGAGACCCAGTACTTC.

The gene calls are TRBV11-3 and TRBJ1-3; possible D gene TRBD1, 6 bases. The CDR3 has 14 residues. Trimming took off 8 bases at V and 4 bases at J, with 15 bases between the two ends. Germline assignment: CDR1 SGHNT and CDR2 YENEEA. The CDR3 spells CASGQRMKGNTIYF. The CDR3 coding sequence is TGTGCCAGCGGACAGCGAATGAAAGGAAACACCATATATTTT.

The rearrangement uses TRBV6-5 and TRBJ1-1; 7 nucleotides match TRBD1. The CDR3 covers 15 residues. The germline gives CDR1 MNHEY, CDR2 SVGAGI. Unmatched junction bases numbered 6, after V lost 5 bases and J lost 0 bases. The CDR3 is CASSRPTGLNTEAFF. The CDR3 DNA reads TGTGCCAGCAGTCGGCCGACAGGGTTGAACACTGAAGCTTTCTTT.